This T cell receptor beta chain was documented in a study of control samples from healthy donors and cancer patients. V shed 5 bases and J shed 4 bases, with 11 bases lying between them. The CDR3 spans 13 residues. CDR1 is MNHNS and CDR2 is SASEGT in the germline V gene. Method: immunoSEQ multiplex PCR; TCRdb's copy keeps in-frame clones and lacks some. In the table there are 90,000 to 150,000 clones, 88% of which are singletons. The sample consisted of blood. This sequence joins TRBV6-1 and TRBJ1-1; D is possibly TRBD1 (6 bases). This clonotype originated in a man aged 40-49 years in good health. CDR3 DNA sequence: TGTGCCAGCAGTTCGCAGGGGAGCACTGAAGCTTTCTTT. Translating it yields CASSSQGSTEAFF.